This TCR beta chain derives from a study of graft-versus-host responses after intestinal transplantation. Broader study findings: Declining HvG levels early post-transplant were linked to peak circulating GvH clone levels. The study found high graft-versus-host to host-versus-graft clonal ratios in allografts of patients with graft-donor T cell macrochimerism.

Repertoires were generated with immunoSEQ multiplex PCR, while TCRdb's copy carries only in-frame clones and drops some. Altogether 65,000 to 85,000 clones are present, around 87% being singletons, with the ten largest covering 8%. V was clipped by 1 base and J by 3 bases, with 6 bases between them. From germline, CDR1 is MNHNS and CDR2 SASEGT. This CDR3 region has 13 residues. As for this clone: The antigen is not known.

The V call is TRBV6-1, the J call TRBJ1-2; no clear D gene. The starting material was unstimulated CD8+ T cells sorted from spleen or lymph node cells, obtained before transplant. The source of this sequence is a human donor who was the organ donor for an intestinal transplant. The CDR3 region has the DNA TGTGCCAGCAGTGAAGAGCAATACTATGGCTACACCTTC. This encodes CASSEEQYYGYTF.